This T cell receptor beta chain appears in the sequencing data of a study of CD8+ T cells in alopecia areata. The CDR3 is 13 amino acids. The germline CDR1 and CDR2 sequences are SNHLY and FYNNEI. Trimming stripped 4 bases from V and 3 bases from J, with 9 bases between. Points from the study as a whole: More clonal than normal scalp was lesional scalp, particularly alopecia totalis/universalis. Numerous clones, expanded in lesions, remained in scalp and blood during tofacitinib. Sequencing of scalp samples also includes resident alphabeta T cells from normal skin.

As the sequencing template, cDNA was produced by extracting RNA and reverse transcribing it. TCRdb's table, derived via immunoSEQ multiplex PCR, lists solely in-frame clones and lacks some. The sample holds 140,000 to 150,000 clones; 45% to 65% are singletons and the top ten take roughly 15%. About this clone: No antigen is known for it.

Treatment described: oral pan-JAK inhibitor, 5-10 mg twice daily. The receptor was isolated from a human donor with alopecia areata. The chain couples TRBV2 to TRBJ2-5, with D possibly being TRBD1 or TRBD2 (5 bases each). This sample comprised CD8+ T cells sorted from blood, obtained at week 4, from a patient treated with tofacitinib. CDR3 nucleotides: TGTGCCAGCAGTGGGGACGGCAAAGAGACCCAGTACTTC. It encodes CASSGDGKETQYF.